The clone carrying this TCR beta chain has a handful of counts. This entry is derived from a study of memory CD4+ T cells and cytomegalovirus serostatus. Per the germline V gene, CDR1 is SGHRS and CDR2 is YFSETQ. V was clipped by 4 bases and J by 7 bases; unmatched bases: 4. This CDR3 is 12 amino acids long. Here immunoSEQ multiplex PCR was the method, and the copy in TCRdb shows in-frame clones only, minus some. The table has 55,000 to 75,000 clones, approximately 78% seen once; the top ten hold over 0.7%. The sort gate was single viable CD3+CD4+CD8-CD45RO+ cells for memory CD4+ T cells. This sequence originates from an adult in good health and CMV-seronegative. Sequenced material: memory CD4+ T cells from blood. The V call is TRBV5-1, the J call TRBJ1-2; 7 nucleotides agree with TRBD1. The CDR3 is CASSATGVGYTF. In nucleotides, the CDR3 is TGCGCCAGCAGCGCAACAGGGGTTGGCTACACCTTC.